This T cell receptor beta chain emerged from a study of long-term antiretroviral therapy in people with HIV. Germline CDR1 reads SGHTA; CDR2 reads FQGNSA. The CDR3 has 11 amino acids. The germline V and J ends were trimmed by 3 bases and 6 bases, with 4 bases remaining between them. immunoSEQ v3.0 was run at survey level. Here immunoSEQ multiplex PCR was the method, and the copy in TCRdb shows in-frame clones only, minus some. The sample shows 18,000 or so clones, 85% to 90% of them seen only once. Sequenced material: unsorted PBMCs, taken 4.2 years after starting antiretroviral therapy. The V call is TRBV7-2, the J call TRBJ2-3; no reliable D call. The sequence was collected from a middle-aged man with HIV. CDR3 amino acids: CASSFRDTQYF. CDR3 DNA: TGTGCCAGCAGCTTTCGGGATACGCAGTATTTT.